These 32 T cell receptor beta chains share one sample of origin, sequenced in a study of PD-L1 blockade in urothelial cancer. Generated by immunoSEQ multiplex PCR, the TCRdb table keeps only in-frame clones and is missing some. The profile shows more than 85,000 clones, about nine tenths of them singletons. The time point: pretreatment peripheral blood. The sample in question was PBMCs, obtained around atezolizumab (anti-PD-L1) treatment. The receptors shown here come from a man between 60 and 75 years old with urothelial cancer.

V and J are TRBV11-3 and TRBJ2-2; TRBD1 matches 8 bases. Germline CDR1 SGHNT, CDR2 YENEEA. J lost 1 base, V lost 5 bases, and 6 bases had no gene match. The CDR3 consists of 16 residues. This chain's CDR3 is CASSSRTGKNTGELFF. In nucleotides, the CDR3 is TGTGCCAGCAGCAGCCGGACAGGGAAGAACACCGGGGAGCTGTTTTTT.

The V and J genes are TRBV7-3 and TRBJ1-1; 9 nucleotides line up with TRBD1. This CDR3 has 14 amino acids. Per the germline V gene, CDR1 is SGHTA and CDR2 is FQGTGA. V shed 5 bases, J shed 3 bases, and the junction held 4 bases outside the gene matches. The CDR3 DNA sequence: TGTGCCAGCAGCCCGGGACAGGGTCACACTGAAGCTTTCTTT. Translating it yields CASSPGQGHTEAFF.

The rearrangement links TRBV18 to TRBJ1-1, with 7 bases fitting TRBD1. The ends lost 6 bases at V and 6 bases at J; junction bases unmatched: 10. Germline V lookup: CDR1 KGHSH, CDR2 LQKENI. This CDR3 comprises 14 residues. In DNA, the CDR3 is TGTGCCAGCTCTAAAGGGACAGAGGAACCTGAAGCTTTCTTT. This gives the protein CASSKGTEEPEAFF. The full variable domain, rest sourced from reference TRBV18 and TRBJ1-1, is NAGVMQNPRHLVRRRGQEARLRCSPMKGHSHVYWYRQLPEEGLKFMVYLQKENIIDESGMPKERFSAEFPKEGPSILRIQQVVRGDSAAYFCASSKGTEEPEAFFGQGTRLTVV.

This chain connects TRBV5-1 to TRBJ2-5, with 11 nucleotides matching TRBD2. The trim removed 3 bases at V and 10 bases at J, leaving 11 bases unmatched. Germline V gives CDR1 SGHRS, CDR2 YFSETQ. This CDR3 region has 15 residues. The chain's CDR3 is CASSSTSGTSYSQYF. CDR3 in DNA: TGCGCCAGCAGCTCGACTAGCGGGACCTCCTATAGCCAGTACTTC. Full variable domain (remainder filled in from reference TRBV5-1 and TRBJ2-5): KAGVTQTPRYLIKTRGQQVTLSCSPISGHRSVSWYQQTPGQGLQFLFEYFSETQRNKGNFPGRFSGRQFSNSRSEMNVSTLELGDSALYLCASSSTSGTSYSQYFGPGTRLLVL.

V is TRBV6-5 and J is TRBJ2-7, with a possible D match to TRBD1 (6 bases). CDR3 length equals 16 residues. Germline V gives CDR1 MNHEY, CDR2 SVGAGI. V lost 3 bases, J lost 0 bases, and 15 bases lay in between. Written as DNA, the CDR3 is TGTGCCAGCAGTTATGCGATAGGACAGCGCTCCTACGAGCAGTACTTC. As protein: CASSYAIGQRSYEQYF.

V is TRBV11-2 and J is TRBJ2-7; 8 bases match TRBD1. Unmatched junction bases numbered 11, after V lost 4 bases and J lost 9 bases. This CDR3 has 14 residues. CDR1 SGHAT and CDR2 FQNNGV come from the germline V gene. As DNA, the CDR3 is TGTGCCAGCAGCTCTGGACAGGGACCCCCGGCGCAGTACTTC. Its protein product is CASSSGQGPPAQYF.

Comment on this clone: Other DNA variants within this sample encode the same CDR3. CDR3 region: CASSLFRGTEAFF. CDR3 DNA: TGTGCCAGCAGTTTGTTTAGAGGGACTGAAGCTTTCTTT. The chain links TRBV27 to TRBJ1-1; D gene unclear. Looked up from germline, CDR1 is MNHEY and CDR2 is SMNVEV (reference sequence). V was pared by 3 bases and J by 5 bases, with 10 bases between. The CDR3 extends over 13 amino acids.

DNA of the CDR3: TGTGCCAGCAGCCCCCTGACAGGACTCTACGAGCAGTACTTC. Amino acid sequence: CASSPLTGLYEQYF. The V and J genes are TRBV14 and TRBJ2-7; weak D call: TRBD1 (6 bases). Germline V lookup: CDR1 SGHDN, CDR2 FVKESK. With 4 bases removed from V and 3 bases from J, the gap between germline ends came to 13 bases. The CDR3 has 14 amino acids.

This chain connects TRBV11-2 to TRBJ2-7; D remains ambiguous. The CDR3 spans 13 residues. Trimming removed 1 base from V and 2 bases from J, with 6 bases in between. CDR1 and CDR2 (germline): SGHAT, FQNNGV. The CDR3 DNA reads as TGTGCCAGCAGCTTAGGGCTAGCCTACGAGCAGTACTTC. Protein sequence: CASSLGLAYEQYF.

V and J are TRBV6-5 and TRBJ2-7; 10 bases line up with TRBD1. J was trimmed by 7 bases and V by 1 base; bases with no gene match: 10. The CDR3 spans 16 residues. CDR1 is MNHEY, CDR2 SVGAGI, per germline. The CDR3: CASSYLSGTGEGEQYF. CDR3 coding DNA: TGTGCCAGCAGTTACTTATCCGGGACAGGGGAAGGGGAGCAGTACTTC.

This clone was recorded once. The chain uses TRBV9 and TRBJ2-1, with 12 bases identical to TRBD2. Unmatched junction bases numbered 8, after V lost 3 bases and J lost 4 bases. CDR1 and CDR2 from the germline V gene are SGDLS and YYNGEE. The CDR3 contains 17 residues. CDR3 loop: CASSGRRLAGVYNEQFF. In DNA, the CDR3 is TGTGCCAGCAGCGGCCGACGACTAGCGGGAGTTTACAATGAGCAGTTCTTC.

This chain uses TRBV5-8 with TRBJ2-2; D may be TRBD2 (5 bases). The germline CDR1 and CDR2 sequences are SGHTS and YDEGEE. CDR3 length: 14 amino acids. Trimming took off 4 bases at V and 7 bases at J, with 14 bases between the two ends. CDR3 protein: CASSPGPGNGELFF. DNA for the CDR3: TGTGCCAGCAGCCCTGGTCCGGGGAACGGGGAGCTGTTTTTT. The full variable domain, in which reference TRBV5-8 and TRBJ2-2 provide the parts outside the CDR3, is EAGVTQSPTHLIKTRGQQATLRCSPISGHTSVYWYQQALGLGLQFLLWYDEGEERNRGNFPPRFSGRQFPNYSSELNVNALELEDSALYLCASSPGPGNGELFFGEGSRLTVL.

This clone was observed a few times. The V call is TRBV28, the J call TRBJ2-2, with TRBD1 identical over 10 bases. The CDR3 spans 16 residues. CDR1 and CDR2 from the germline V gene are MDHEN and SYDVKM. The trim removed 3 bases at V and 3 bases at J, leaving 4 bases unmatched. CDR3 amino acids: CASSFSGQGHTGELFF. The CDR3, as DNA: TGTGCCAGCAGTTTCTCGGGACAGGGGCACACCGGGGAGCTGTTTTTT. Variable domain in full (rest from reference TRBV28 and TRBJ2-2): DVKVTQSSRYLVKRTGEKVFLECVQDMDHENMFWYRQDPGLGLRLIYFSYDVKMKEKGDIPEGYSVSREKKERFSLILESASTNQTSMYLCASSFSGQGHTGELFFGEGSRLTVL.

The rearrangement uses TRBV19 and TRBJ2-7; 9 nucleotides agree with TRBD2. J gave up 4 bases and V 6 bases, and 7 bases lay outside the gene matches. Per the germline V gene, CDR1 is LNHDA and CDR2 is SQIVND (reference sequence). The CDR3 length is 14 residues. The CDR3 DNA is TGTGCCAGTAGCCTTAGCGGGAGCGCATACGAGCAGTACTTC. This encodes CASSLSGSAYEQYF.

The V call is TRBV30, the J call TRBJ1-5; weak D call: TRBD1 (6 bases). CDR1 and CDR2 from the germline V gene are GTSNPN and SVGIG (reference sequence). V dropped 2 bases and J dropped 0 bases, with 11 bases sitting between them. The CDR3 is 15 residues long. The CDR3: CAWSLTGSSNQPQHF. The CDR3 DNA reads as TGTGCCTGGAGTCTCACAGGGAGTAGCAATCAGCCCCAGCATTTT.

This clone appeared a few times. The CDR3 DNA reads TGTGCCAGTAGTAGTTATAGGGGTGGCTCCTACAATGAGCAGTTCTTC. This encodes CASSSYRGGSYNEQFF. The rearrangement uses TRBV19 and TRBJ2-1; tentative D call: TRBD1 (5 bases). The germline V gene encodes CDR1 LNHDA and CDR2 SQIVND (reference sequence). This CDR3 spans 16 amino acids. V lost 4 bases and J lost 0, with 13 bases in between.

CDR3 region: CASSLTGGPADTQYF. CDR3 coding DNA: TGCGCCAGCAGCTTGACGGGGGGCCCCGCAGATACGCAGTATTTT. V and J are TRBV5-1 and TRBJ2-3; TRBD2 might be the D (7 bases). Trimming left V 1 base short and J 4 bases short, with 13 bases between. The CDR3 has 15 residues. Germline CDR1 and CDR2: SGHRS and YFSETQ.

This clone was detected once. V and J are TRBV30 and TRBJ1-2; 7 bases are a match to TRBD1. Germline V gene sequence: CDR1 GTSNPN, CDR2 SVGIG (reference sequence). V lost 3 bases, J lost 6 bases, and 7 bases stayed unmatched. The CDR3 is 13 amino acids. The CDR3 DNA follows: TGTGCCTGGAGCCAACAGGGGAGAGATGGCTACACCTTC. This translates into CAWSQQGRDGYTF.

The chain has TRBV5-1 and TRBJ1-6; the match to TRBD1 covers 7 bases. Trimming removed 0 bases from V and 11 bases from J; junction bases left unmatched: 14. The CDR3 runs to 17 residues. Germline V gives CDR1 SGHRS, CDR2 YFSETQ. The CDR3 here is CASSLAAPGQNIPPLHF. As DNA, the CDR3 is TGCGCCAGCAGCTTGGCGGCTCCGGGACAGAATATCCCACCCCTCCACTTT.

This clone showed up just once. The gene calls are TRBV7-2 and TRBJ2-7, with D perhaps TRBD1 (5 bases). This CDR3 comprises 14 residues. With 2 bases removed from V and 1 base from J, the gap between germline ends came to 9 bases. CDR1 is SGHTA, CDR2 FQGNSA, per germline. CDR3 in DNA: TGTGCCAGCAGCTTACAGACAGTTTCCTACGAGCAGTACTTC. Translation gives CASSLQTVSYEQYF. Full variable domain (outside the CDR3, taken from reference TRBV7-2 and TRBJ2-7): GAGVSQSPSNKVTEKGKDVELRCDPISGHTALYWYRQSLGQGLEFLIYFQGNSAPDKSGLPSDRFSAERTGGSVSTLTIQRTQQEDSAVYLCASSLQTVSYEQYFGPGTRLTVT.

The chain combines TRBV7-9 with TRBJ2-1; 7 nucleotides agree with TRBD1. CDR3 length equals 17 residues. Germline assignment: CDR1 SEHNR and CDR2 FQNEAQ (reference sequence). Trimming removed 11 bases from V and 1 base from J; junction bases left unmatched: 17. The DNA of the CDR3 is TGTGCCGGCCAGGGGGTTATGGAAAGTCGTTCCTACAATGAGCAGTTCTTC. It yields the protein CAGQGVMESRSYNEQFF.

The rearrangement uses TRBV27 and TRBJ2-1, with D tentatively TRBD2 (6 bases). This CDR3 spans 15 amino acids. The germline CDR1 and CDR2 sequences are MNHEY and SMNVEV (reference sequence). The ends were cut back, 5 bases at V and 6 bases at J, with 17 bases in the middle. The CDR3 protein is CASSLPEGLFNEQFF. The CDR3 DNA follows: TGTGCCAGCAGTCTGCCCGAGGGACTTTTCAATGAGCAGTTCTTC.

The chain recombines TRBV11-2 with TRBJ1-2; 8 nucleotides agree with TRBD1. V lost 5 bases, J lost 9 bases, and 8 bases stayed unmatched. This CDR3 has 13 amino acids. Germline V gives CDR1 SGHAT, CDR2 FQNNGV. This chain's CDR3 is CASSQRQGTSYTF. In DNA, the CDR3 is TGTGCCAGCAGCCAGCGACAGGGGACGAGCTACACCTTC.

DNA for the CDR3: TGTGCCAGCGCGCAAGATTCGGTCAAAAACATTCAGTACTTC. Translated, it gives CASAQDSVKNIQYF. The chain uses TRBV6-6 and TRBJ2-4; D remains ambiguous. CDR3 size: 14 residues. Per the germline V gene, CDR1 is MNHNY and CDR2 is SVGAGI (reference sequence). The V end was cut by 8 bases, the J end by 3 bases, with 14 bases between.

This clone was seen only a few times. This chain uses TRBV18 with TRBJ1-4; D unclear. Germline CDR1 reads KGHSH; CDR2 reads LQKENI. The CDR3 consists of 13 residues. Deletions cut 1 base from V and 6 bases from J, with 6 bases between. The CDR3 DNA is TGTGCCAGCTCACCACTCTTAGATGAAAAACTGTTTTTT. Translation: CASSPLLDEKLFF.

This rearrangement joins TRBV18 to TRBJ1-1; 7 positions agree with TRBD1. Germline V gives CDR1 KGHSH, CDR2 LQKENI. The CDR3 loop spans 14 amino acids. Trimming removed 1 base from V and 10 bases from J; junction bases left unmatched: 9. CDR3 nucleotides: TGTGCCAGCTCACCACTTCAGGGGGGCGATGGAGCTTTCTTT. Residues: CASSPLQGGDGAFF.

The chain uses TRBV27 and TRBJ1-6; TRBD1 might be the D (5 bases). The CDR3 is made up of 13 amino acids. Germline loops: CDR1 MNHEY, CDR2 SMNVEV (reference sequence). The V and J ends lost 11 bases and 10 bases respectively, with 18 bases between them. The CDR3 here is CAASLGGGSPLHF. The CDR3 coding sequence is TGTGCCGCTTCGTTGGGGGGTGGGTCACCCCTCCACTTT.

This clone showed up just once. This chain joins TRBV7-3 and TRBJ2-3; 13 bases fit TRBD2. V gave up 4 bases and J gave up 0 bases; unmatched junction bases: 1. The CDR3 runs to 16 residues. Germline V gene sequence: CDR1 SGHTA, CDR2 FQGTGA. In nucleotides, the CDR3 is TGTGCCAGCAGCTCGGGACTAGCGGGAAGCACAGATACGCAGTATTTT. Protein sequence: CASSSGLAGSTDTQYF.

This clone was picked up a small number of times. The rearrangement links TRBV19 to TRBJ1-6; D perhaps matches TRBD1 (5 bases). V dropped 4 bases and J dropped 11 bases, with 12 bases sitting between them. CDR1 LNHDA and CDR2 SQIVND come from the germline V gene (reference sequence). This CDR3 comprises 13 residues. The CDR3 region has the DNA TGTGCCAGTAGTACCGGGGGGGACGCACCCCTCCACTTT. This sequence encodes CASSTGGDAPLHF.

V and J are TRBV28 and TRBJ2-6; maybe TRBD1 (6 bases). Germline V lookup: CDR1 MDHEN, CDR2 SYDVKM. The CDR3 is 16 amino acids. The V end was cut by 4 bases, the J end by 0 bases, with 10 bases between. The CDR3 DNA reads as TGTGCCAGCAGTTCTCAGGGACACTCTGGGGCCAACGTCCTGACTTTC. Amino acids: CASSSQGHSGANVLTF.

V and J are TRBV11-2 and TRBJ2-2; 7 bases are a match to TRBD2. The CDR3 consists of 19 residues. The V gene end was trimmed by 6 bases and the J gene end by 6 bases; junction bases not matched to a gene: 22. Germline values: CDR1 SGHAT, CDR2 FQNNGV. CDR3 amino acids: CASRLSTGLGLSRSGELFF. Here the CDR3 DNA reads TGTGCCAGCAGACTTAGCACAGGACTAGGCCTTAGTAGATCCGGGGAGCTGTTTTTT.

The DNA of the CDR3 is TGTGCCAGCAGCTCCCTATCGACAGTTGACTACGAGCAGTACTTC. Its translation is CASSSLSTVDYEQYF. The V call is TRBV7-8, the J call TRBJ2-7, with D tentatively TRBD1 (5 bases). V gave up 4 bases and J gave up 3 bases, with 16 bases separating them. CDR3 length: 15 residues. Germline V gene lookup returns CDR1 SGHVS and CDR2 FQNEAQ. Full variable domain (outside the CDR3, taken from reference TRBV7-8 and TRBJ2-7): GAGVSQSPRYKVAKRGQDVALRCDPISGHVSLFWYQQALGQGPEFLTYFQNEAQLDKSGLPSDRFFAERPEGSVSTLKIQRTQQEDSAVYLCASSSLSTVDYEQYFGPGTRLTVT.